This T cell receptor beta chain is drawn from a study of response to subunit inactivated influenza vaccine. With regard to this clonotype: What it recognizes is unknown.

One entry per CDR3 protein results from TCRdb running MiXCR on the RT-PCR reads. The sample has about 800,000 distinct CDR3 sequences; around 20% are singletons. The CDR3 is 16 residues long. Trimming at V came to 1 base and at J to 8 bases, leaving 11 bases not matched to a gene. Germline loops: CDR1 LGHNA, CDR2 YNFKEQ. Whole-study findings and limits: Every seasonal influenza vaccination brings in few new T cells, the authors suggested.

The J gene is TRBJ1-2, the V gene TRBV4-2, with TRBD1 matching 9 bases. The sample consisted of PBMCs from blood, taken 5 days after vaccination. This receptor was identified in a man aged 50 or older who received an inactivated influenza vaccine. The CDR3 coding sequence is TGTGCCAGCAGCCAAGTGGTGCTACAGGGGGCGGGAGGCTACACCTTC. Translated, it gives CASSQVVLQGAGGYTF.